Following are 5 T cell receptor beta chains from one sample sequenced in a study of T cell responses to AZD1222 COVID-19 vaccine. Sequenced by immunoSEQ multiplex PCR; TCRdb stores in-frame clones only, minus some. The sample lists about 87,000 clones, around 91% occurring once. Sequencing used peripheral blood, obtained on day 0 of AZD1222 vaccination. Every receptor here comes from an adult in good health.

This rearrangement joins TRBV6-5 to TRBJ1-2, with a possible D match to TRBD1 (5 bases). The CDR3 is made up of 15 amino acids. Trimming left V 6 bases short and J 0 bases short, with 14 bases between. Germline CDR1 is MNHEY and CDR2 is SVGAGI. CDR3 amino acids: CASSRTGASNYGYTF. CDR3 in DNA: TGTGCCAGCAGCCGAACAGGCGCCTCTAACTATGGCTACACCTTC.

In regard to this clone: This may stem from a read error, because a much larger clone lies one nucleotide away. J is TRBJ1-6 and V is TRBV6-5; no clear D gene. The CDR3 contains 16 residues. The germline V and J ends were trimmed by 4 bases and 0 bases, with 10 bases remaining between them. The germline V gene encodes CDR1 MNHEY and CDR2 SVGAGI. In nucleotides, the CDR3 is TGTGCCAGCAGTTGGGCGGGGAGCTCCTATAATTCACCCCTCCACTTT. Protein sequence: CASSWAGSSYNSPLHF.

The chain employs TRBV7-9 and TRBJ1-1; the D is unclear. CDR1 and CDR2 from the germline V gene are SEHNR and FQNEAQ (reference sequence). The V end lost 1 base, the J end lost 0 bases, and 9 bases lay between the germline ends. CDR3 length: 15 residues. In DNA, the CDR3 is TGTGCCAGCAGCTTAGGACGGCAGATGAACACTGAAGCTTTCTTT. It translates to CASSLGRQMNTEAFF.

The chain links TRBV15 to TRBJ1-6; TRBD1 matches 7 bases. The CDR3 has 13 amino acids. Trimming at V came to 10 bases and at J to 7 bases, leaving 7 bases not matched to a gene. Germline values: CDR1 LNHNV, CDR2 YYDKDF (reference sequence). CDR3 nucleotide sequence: TGTGCCAGCAACAGGGGACGAAATTCACCCCTCCACTTT. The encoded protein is CASNRGRNSPLHF.

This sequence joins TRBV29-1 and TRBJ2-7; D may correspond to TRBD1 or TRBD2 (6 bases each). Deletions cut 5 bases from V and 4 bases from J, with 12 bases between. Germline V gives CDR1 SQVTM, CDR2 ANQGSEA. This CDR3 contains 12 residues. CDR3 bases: TGCAGCGTTCGAGGGGGGTGGTACGAGCAGTACTTC. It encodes CSVRGGWYEQYF.